The subject of this entry is one TCR beta chain. Its antigen is unknown. Only in-frame clones appear in the TCRdb table, and some are missing; sequencing was by immunoSEQ multiplex PCR. The sample records about 83,000 clones, around four fifths being singletons. The data stem from a study of radiation and T cells in renal cell carcinoma. Broader study findings: Pretreatment tumor biopsies were lacking, so baseline clonotypes are unknown. Top tumor clonotypes rose in blood 2 weeks post-radiation, then contracted.

The CDR3 is 16 residues long. Time point given: blood 4 weeks post-SBRT, at nephrectomy. Sample treatment: 15 Gy SBRT to primary tumor, nephrectomy 4 weeks later. Nephrectomy followed 15 Gy stereotactic body radiation by 4 weeks. Serial blood draws occurred at baseline and 2 and 4 weeks post-SBRT. The sequencing used blood, collected from a patient whose treatment included radiotherapy and nephrectomy. The chain is built from TRBV21-1 and TRBJ2-1; TRBD2 is the table's D call and was not checked against the DNA. TRBV21-1 is listed as a pseudogene. This TCR derives from a woman in her sixties with renal cell carcinoma. The CDR3 region is CASSTGLAGTYNEQFF. CDR3 nucleotides: TGTGCCAGCAGCACGGGACTAGCGGGGACATACAATGAGCAGTTCTTC.